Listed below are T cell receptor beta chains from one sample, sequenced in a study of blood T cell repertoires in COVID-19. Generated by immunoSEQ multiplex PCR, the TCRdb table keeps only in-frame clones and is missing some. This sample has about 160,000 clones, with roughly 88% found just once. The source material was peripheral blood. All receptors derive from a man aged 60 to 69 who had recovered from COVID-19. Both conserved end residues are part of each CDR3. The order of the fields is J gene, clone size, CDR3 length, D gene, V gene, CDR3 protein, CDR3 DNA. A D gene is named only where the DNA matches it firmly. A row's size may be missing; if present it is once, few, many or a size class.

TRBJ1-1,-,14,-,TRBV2,CASSEVGGDTEAFF,TGTGCCAGCAGTGAAGTAGGGGGGGACACTGAAGCTTTCTTT
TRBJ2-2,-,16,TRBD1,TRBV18,CASSPPIGQDTGELFF,TGTGCCAGCTCACCGCCCATCGGACAGGACACCGGGGAGCTGTTTTTT
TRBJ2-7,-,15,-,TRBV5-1,CASSSRLGSTYEQYF,TGCGCCAGCAGCTCTCGACTAGGGAGCACCTACGAGCAGTACTTC
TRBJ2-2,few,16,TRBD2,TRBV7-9,CASSFERGANTGELFF,TGTGCCAGCAGCTTCGAGCGGGGTGCGAACACCGGGGAGCTGTTTTTT
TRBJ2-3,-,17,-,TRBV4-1,CASSQDKGVQGADTQYF,TGCGCCAGCAGCCAAGACAAGGGCGTTCAAGGGGCAGATACGCAGTATTTT
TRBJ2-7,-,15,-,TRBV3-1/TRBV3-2,CASSQEEGVRNEQYF,TGTGCCAGCAGCCAAGAGGAGGGAGTGAGGAACGAGCAGTACTTC
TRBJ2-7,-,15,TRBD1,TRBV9,CASSVQTGVPYEQYF,TGTGCCAGCAGCGTCCAGACAGGGGTCCCCTACGAGCAGTACTTC
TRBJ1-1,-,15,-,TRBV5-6,CASSLAAGPRTEAFF,TGTGCCAGCAGCTTAGCCGCGGGACCACGCACTGAAGCTTTCTTT
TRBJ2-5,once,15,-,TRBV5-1,CASSPSDRPQETQYF,TGCGCCAGCAGCCCCTCAGACAGACCCCAAGAGACCCAGTACTTC
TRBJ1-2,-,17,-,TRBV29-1,CSVTAPFDTSFNYGYTF,TGCAGCGTCACTGCCCCCTTCGACACAAGTTTTAACTATGGCTACACCTTC
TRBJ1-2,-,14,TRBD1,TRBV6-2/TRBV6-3,CASSYPDRVYGYTF,TGTGCCAGCAGTTACCCGGACAGGGTGTATGGCTACACCTTC
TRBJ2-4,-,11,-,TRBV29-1,CSVERGNIQYF,TGCAGCGTTGAAAGGGGGAACATTCAGTACTTC
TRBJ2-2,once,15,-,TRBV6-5,CASRGRQGGAGELFF,TGTGCCAGTCGAGGCCGACAGGGAGGTGCCGGGGAGCTGTTTTTT
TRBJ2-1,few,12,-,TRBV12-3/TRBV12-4,CASSFTDSEQFF,TGTGCCAGCAGTTTTACGGACAGTGAGCAGTTCTTC
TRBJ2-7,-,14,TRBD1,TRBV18,CASSPGQGPYEQYF,TGTGCCAGCTCACCGGGACAGGGGCCCTACGAGCAGTACTTC
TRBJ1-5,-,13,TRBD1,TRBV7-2,CASSEQGDQPQHF,TGTGCCAGCAGCGAGCAGGGGGATCAGCCCCAGCATTTT
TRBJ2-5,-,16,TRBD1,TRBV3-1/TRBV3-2,CASSQGQGALQETQYF,TGTGCCAGCAGCCAAGGACAGGGCGCCCTCCAAGAGACCCAGTACTTC
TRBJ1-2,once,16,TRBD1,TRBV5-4,CASSPRGQGRNYGYTF,TGTGCCAGCAGCCCACGAGGACAGGGGAGAAACTATGGCTACACCTTC